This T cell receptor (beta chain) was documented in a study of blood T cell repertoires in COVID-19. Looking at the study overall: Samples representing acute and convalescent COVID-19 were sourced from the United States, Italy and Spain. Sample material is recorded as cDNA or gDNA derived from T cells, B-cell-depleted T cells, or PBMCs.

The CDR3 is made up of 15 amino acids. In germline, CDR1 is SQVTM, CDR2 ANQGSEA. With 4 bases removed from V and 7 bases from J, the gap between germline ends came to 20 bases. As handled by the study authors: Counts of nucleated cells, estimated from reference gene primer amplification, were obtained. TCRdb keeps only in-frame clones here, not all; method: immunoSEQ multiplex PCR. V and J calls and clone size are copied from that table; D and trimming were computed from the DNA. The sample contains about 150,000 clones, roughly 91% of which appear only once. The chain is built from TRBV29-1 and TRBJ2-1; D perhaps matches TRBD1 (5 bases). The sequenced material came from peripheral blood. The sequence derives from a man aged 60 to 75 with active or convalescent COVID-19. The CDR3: CSVGVWGSGFNEQFF. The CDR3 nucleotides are TGCAGCGTTGGAGTATGGGGCTCTGGATTTAATGAGCAGTTCTTC.